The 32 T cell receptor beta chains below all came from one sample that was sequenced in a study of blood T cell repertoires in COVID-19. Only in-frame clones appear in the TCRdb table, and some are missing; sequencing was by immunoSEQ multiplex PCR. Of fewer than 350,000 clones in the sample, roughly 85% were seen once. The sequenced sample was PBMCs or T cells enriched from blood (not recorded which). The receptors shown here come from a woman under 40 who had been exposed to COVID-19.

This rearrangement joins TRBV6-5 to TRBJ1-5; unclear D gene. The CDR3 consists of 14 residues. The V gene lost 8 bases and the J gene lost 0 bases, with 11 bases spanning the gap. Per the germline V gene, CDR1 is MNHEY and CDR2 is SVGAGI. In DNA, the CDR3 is TGTGCCAGCTCAGACGGGTATAGCAATCAGCCCCAGCATTTT. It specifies CASSDGYSNQPQHF.

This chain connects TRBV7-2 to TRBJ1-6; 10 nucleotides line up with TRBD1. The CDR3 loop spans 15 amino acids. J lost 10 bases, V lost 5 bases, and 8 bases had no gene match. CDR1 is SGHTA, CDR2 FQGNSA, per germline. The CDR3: CASSLTGGGRSPLHF. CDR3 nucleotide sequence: TGTGCCAGCAGCCTGACAGGGGGCGGTCGGTCACCCCTCCACTTT.

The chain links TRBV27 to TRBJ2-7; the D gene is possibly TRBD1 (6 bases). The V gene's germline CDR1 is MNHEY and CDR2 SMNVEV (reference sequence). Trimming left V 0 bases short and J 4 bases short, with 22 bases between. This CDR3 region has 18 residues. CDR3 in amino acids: CASSLSPGVVVGNYEQYF. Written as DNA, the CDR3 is TGTGCCAGCAGTTTATCGCCAGGGGTGGTTGTCGGAAATTACGAGCAGTACTTC.

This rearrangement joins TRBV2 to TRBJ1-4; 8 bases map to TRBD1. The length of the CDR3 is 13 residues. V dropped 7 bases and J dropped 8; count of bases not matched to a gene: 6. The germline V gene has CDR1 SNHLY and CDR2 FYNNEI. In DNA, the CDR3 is TGTGCCAGCAAGGACAGGGAAGACGAAAAACTGTTTTTT. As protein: CASKDREDEKLFF.

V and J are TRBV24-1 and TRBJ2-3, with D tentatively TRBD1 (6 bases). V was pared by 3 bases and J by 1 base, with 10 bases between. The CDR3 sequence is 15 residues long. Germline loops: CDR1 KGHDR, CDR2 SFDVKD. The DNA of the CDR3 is TGTGCCACCAGTGATCAGACAGGCCGCACAGATACGCAGTATTTT. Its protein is CATSDQTGRTDTQYF.

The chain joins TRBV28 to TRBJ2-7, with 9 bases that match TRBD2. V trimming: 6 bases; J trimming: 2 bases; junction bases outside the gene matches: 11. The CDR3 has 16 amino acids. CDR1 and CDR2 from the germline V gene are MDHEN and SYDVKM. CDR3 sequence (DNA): TGTGCCAGCAGCCCTCCCGGAGCGGGGGGAACCTACGAGCAGTACTTC. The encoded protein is CASSPPGAGGTYEQYF.

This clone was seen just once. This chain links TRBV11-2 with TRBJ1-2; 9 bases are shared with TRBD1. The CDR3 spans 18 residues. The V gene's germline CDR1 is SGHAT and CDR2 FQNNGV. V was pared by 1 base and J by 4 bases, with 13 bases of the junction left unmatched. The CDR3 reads CASSLGGTGGRGGYGYTF. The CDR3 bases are TGTGCCAGCAGCTTAGGGGGTACAGGGGGCCGGGGCGGCTATGGCTACACCTTC.

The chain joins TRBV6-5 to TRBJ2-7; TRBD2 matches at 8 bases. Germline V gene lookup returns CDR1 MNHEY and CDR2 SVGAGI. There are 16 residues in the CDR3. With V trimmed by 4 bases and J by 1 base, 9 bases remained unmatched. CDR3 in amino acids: CASSSIGGAVSYEQYF. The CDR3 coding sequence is TGTGCCAGCAGTTCTATCGGGGGGGCCGTTTCCTACGAGCAGTACTTC.

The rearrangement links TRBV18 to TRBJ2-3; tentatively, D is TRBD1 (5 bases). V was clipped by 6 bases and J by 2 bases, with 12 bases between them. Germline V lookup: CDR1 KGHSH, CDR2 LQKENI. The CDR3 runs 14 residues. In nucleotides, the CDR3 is TGTGCCAGCTCCGTACAGGTAGTCACAGATACGCAGTATTTT. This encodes CASSVQVVTDTQYF.

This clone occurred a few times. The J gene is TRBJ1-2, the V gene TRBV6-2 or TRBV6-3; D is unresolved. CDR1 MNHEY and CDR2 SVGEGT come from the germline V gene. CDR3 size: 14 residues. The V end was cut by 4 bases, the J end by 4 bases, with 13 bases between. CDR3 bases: TGTGCCAGCAGTTCTCCTCCCGGAGGCTATGGCTACACCTTC. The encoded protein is CASSSPPGGYGYTF.

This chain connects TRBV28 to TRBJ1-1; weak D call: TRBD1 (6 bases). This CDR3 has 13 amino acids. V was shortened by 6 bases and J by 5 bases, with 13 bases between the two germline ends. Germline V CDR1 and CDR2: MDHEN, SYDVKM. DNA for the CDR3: TGTGCCAGCAGAAACTTAGGGGGAACTGAAGCTTTCTTT. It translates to CASRNLGGTEAFF.

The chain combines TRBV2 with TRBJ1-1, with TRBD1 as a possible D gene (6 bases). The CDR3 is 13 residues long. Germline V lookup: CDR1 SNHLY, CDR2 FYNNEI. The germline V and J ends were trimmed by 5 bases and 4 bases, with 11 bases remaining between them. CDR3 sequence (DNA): TGTGCCAGCAGTCTTGGACAGACCACTGAAGCTTTCTTT. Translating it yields CASSLGQTTEAFF.

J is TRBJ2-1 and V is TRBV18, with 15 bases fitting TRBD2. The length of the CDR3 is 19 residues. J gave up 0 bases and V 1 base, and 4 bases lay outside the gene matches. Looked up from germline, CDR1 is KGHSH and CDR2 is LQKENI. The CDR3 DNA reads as TGTGCCAGCTCACCACTAGGACTAGCGGGAGGGAGCTCCTACAATGAGCAGTTCTTC. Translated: CASSPLGLAGGSSYNEQFF.

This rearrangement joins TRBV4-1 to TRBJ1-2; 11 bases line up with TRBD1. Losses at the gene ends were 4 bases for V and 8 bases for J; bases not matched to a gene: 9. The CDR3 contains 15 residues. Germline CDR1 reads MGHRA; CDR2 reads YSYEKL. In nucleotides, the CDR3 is TGCGCCAGCAGCCGTGTCGGACAGGGGGCTTTGGGCTACACCTTC. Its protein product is CASSRVGQGALGYTF.

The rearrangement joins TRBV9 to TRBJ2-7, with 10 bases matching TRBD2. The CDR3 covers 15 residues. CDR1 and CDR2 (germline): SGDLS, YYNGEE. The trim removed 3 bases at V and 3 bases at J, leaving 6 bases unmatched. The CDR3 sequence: CASSASGTSVYEQYF. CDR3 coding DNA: TGTGCCAGCAGCGCCTCCGGGACTAGCGTCTACGAGCAGTACTTC. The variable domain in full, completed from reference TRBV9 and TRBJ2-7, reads DSGVTQTPKHLITATGQRVTLRCSPRSGDLSVYWYQQSLDQGLQFLIQYYNGEERAKGNILERFSAQQFPDLHSELNLSSLELGDSALYFCASSASGTSVYEQYFGPGTRLTVT.

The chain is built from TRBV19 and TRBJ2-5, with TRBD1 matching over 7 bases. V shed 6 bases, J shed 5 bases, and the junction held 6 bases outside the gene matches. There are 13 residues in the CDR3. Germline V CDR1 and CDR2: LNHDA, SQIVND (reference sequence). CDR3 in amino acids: CASSTGTVETQYF. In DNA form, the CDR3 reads TGTGCCAGTAGCACAGGGACAGTGGAGACCCAGTACTTC. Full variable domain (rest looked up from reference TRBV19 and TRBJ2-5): DGGITQSPKYLFRKEGQNVTLSCEQNLNHDAMYWYRQDPGQGLRLIYYSQIVNDFQKGDIAEGYSVSREKKESFPLTVTSAQKNPTAFYLCASSTGTVETQYFGPGTRLLVL.

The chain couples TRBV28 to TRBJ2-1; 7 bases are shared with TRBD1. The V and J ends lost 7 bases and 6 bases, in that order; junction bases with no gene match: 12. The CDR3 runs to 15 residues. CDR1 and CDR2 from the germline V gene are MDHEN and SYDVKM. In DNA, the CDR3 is TGTGCCAGCACCCAATCCGGGACAGCTCGCAATGAGCAGTTCTTC. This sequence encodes CASTQSGTARNEQFF.

This CDR3 is CASSPGLAYFF. The CDR3 DNA reads as TGTGCCAGCAGCCCGGGACTAGCGTACTTCTTC. The chain links TRBV7-9 to TRBJ2-1; 10 bases agree with TRBD2. CDR1 SEHNR and CDR2 FQNEAQ come from the germline V gene (reference sequence). There are 11 residues in the CDR3. J gave up 16 bases and V 5 bases, and 5 bases lay outside the gene matches. Full variable domain (rest looked up from reference TRBV7-9 and TRBJ2-1): DTGVSQNPRHKITKRGQNVTFRCDPISEHNRLYWYRQTLGQGPEFLTYFQNEAQLEKSRLLSDRFSAERPKGSFSTLEIQRTEQGDSAMYLCASSPGLAYFFGPGTRLTVL.

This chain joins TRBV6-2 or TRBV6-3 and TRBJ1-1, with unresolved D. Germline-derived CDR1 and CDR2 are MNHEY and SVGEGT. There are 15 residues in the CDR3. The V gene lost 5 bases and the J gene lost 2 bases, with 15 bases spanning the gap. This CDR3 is CASSTSGRVNTEAFF. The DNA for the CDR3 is TGTGCCAGCAGTACCTCCGGGAGAGTAAACACTGAAGCTTTCTTT.

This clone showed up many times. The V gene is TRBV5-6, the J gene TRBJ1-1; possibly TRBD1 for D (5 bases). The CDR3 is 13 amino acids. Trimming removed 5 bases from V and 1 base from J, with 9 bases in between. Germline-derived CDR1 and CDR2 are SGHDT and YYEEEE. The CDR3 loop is CASRATANTEAFF. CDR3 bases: TGTGCCAGCAGGGCGACAGCGAACACTGAAGCTTTCTTT.

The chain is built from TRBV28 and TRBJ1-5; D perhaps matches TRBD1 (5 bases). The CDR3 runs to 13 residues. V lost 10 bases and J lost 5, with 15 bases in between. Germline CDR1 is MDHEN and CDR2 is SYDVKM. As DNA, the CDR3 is TGTGCCACCGACGCTGGGGGGTATCAGCCCCAGCATTTT. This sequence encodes CATDAGGYQPQHF.

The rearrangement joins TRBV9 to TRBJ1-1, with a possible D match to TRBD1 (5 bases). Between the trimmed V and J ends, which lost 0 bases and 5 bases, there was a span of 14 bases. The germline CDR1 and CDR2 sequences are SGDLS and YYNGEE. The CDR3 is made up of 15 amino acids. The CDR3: CASSVGTSFGTEAFF. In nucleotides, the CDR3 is TGTGCCAGCAGCGTAGGGACATCCTTCGGGACTGAAGCTTTCTTT.

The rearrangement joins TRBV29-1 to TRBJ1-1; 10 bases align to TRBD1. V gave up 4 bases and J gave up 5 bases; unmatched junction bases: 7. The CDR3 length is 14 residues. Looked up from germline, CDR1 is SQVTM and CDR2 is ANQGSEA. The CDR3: CSVVRQGASTEAFF. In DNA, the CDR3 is TGCAGCGTTGTTCGACAGGGGGCGAGTACTGAAGCTTTCTTT.

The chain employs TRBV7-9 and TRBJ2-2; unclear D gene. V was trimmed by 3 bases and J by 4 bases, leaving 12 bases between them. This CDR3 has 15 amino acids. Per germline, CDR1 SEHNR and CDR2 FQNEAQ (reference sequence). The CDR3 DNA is TGTGCCAGCAGCTTTAATCTGCAGGTCACCGGGGAGCTGTTTTTT. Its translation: CASSFNLQVTGELFF.

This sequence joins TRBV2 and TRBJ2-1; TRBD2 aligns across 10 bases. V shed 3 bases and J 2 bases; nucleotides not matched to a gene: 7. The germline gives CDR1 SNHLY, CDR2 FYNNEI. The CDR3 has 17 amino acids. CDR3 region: CASSDRSSGGAYNEQFF. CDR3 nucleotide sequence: TGTGCCAGCAGTGACCGATCAAGCGGGGGGGCCTACAATGAGCAGTTCTTC.

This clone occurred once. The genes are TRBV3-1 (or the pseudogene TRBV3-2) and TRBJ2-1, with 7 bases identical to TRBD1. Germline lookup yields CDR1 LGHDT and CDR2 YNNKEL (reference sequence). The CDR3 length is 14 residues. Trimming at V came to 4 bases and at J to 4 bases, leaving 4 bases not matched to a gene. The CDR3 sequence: CASSPRTGYNEQFF. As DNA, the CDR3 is TGTGCCAGCAGCCCCCGGACAGGTTACAATGAGCAGTTCTTC.

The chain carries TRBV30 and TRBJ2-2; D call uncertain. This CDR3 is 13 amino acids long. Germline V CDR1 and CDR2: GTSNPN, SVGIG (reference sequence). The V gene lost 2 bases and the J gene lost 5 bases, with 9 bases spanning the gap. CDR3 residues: CAWSLLGTGELFF. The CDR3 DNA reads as TGTGCCTGGAGTCTACTCGGGACCGGGGAGCTGTTTTTT.

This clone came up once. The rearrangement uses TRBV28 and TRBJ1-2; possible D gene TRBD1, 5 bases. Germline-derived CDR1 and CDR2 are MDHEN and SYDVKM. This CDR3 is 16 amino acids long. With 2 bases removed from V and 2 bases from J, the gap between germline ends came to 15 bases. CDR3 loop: CASSLIGGARNYGYTF. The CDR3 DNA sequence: TGTGCCAGCAGTTTAATAGGAGGGGCTCGAAACTATGGCTACACCTTC.

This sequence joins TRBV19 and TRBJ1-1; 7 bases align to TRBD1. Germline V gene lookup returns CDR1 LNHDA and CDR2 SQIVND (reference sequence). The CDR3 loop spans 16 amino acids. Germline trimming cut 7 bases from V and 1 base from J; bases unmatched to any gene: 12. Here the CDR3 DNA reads TGTGCCAGTAACGGGCTAGGGGGCCGGGGGAACACTGAAGCTTTCTTT. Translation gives CASNGLGGRGNTEAFF. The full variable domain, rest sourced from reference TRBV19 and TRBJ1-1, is DGGITQSPKYLFRKEGQNVTLSCEQNLNHDAMYWYRQDPGQGLRLIYYSQIVNDFQKGDIAEGYSVSREKKESFPLTVTSAQKNPTAFYLCASNGLGGRGNTEAFFGQGTRLTVV.

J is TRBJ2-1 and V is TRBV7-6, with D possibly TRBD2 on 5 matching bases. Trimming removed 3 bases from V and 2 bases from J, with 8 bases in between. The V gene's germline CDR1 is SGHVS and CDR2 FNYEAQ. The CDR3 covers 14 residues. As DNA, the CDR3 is TGTGCCAGCAGCTTGAGGGTGGCCTACAATGAGCAGTTCTTC. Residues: CASSLRVAYNEQFF.

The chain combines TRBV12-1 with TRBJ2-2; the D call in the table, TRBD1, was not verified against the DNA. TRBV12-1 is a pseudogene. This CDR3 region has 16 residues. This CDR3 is CASSATRDSFTGELFF. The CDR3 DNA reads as TGTGCCAGCAGCGCGACCCGGGACAGTTTCACCGGGGAGCTGTTTTTT.

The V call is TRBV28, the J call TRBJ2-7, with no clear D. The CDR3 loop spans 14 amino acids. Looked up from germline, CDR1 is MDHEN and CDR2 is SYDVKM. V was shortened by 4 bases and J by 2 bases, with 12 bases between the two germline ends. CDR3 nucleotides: TGTGCCAGCAGTTCCCGACAAGCCCCCTACGAGCAGTACTTC. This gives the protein CASSSRQAPYEQYF.